The rows below give T cell receptor beta chains drawn from one sample of a study of PD-L1 blockade in urothelial cancer. Generated by immunoSEQ multiplex PCR, the TCRdb table keeps only in-frame clones and is missing some. The data contain tens of thousands of clones, roughly 84% of them singletons. This specimen consisted of PBMCs, obtained around atezolizumab (anti-PD-L1) treatment. Every receptor here comes from a man aged 55 to 70 with urothelial cancer. CDR3s include the opening cysteine and the closing phenylalanine or tryptophan. Fields, in order: D gene, J gene, V gene, clone size, CDR3 DNA, CDR3 protein. The D gene is left open where the match is weak. Rows give clone size only sometimes, using once, few, many, or a class for an expanded clone.

>-|TRBJ1-1|TRBV9|-
TGTGCCAGCAGCGTAGCACAGGTGACTGAAGCTTTCTTT
CASSVAQVTEAFF
>-|TRBJ2-3|TRBV7-2|-
TGTGCCAGCAGCTTAGCACCAGGGGCAGATACGCAGTATTTT
CASSLAPGADTQYF
>TRBD2|TRBJ2-1|TRBV28|-
TGTGCCAGTGGGACTAGCGGGAGTGCCTACAATGAGCAGTTCTTC
CASGTSGSAYNEQFF
>-|TRBJ2-2|TRBV5-8|-
TGTGCCAGCCCTGCCGGGGGGCTGAACACCGGGGAGCTGTTTTTT
CASPAGGLNTGELFF
>-|TRBJ2-3|TRBV28|-
TGTGCCAGCAGTTTAGTCAGGGGCGCAGATACGCAGTATTTT
CASSLVRGADTQYF
>TRBD1|TRBJ1-4|TRBV5-1|-
TGCGCCAGCAGCAACAGGGGTAATGAAAAACTGTTTTTT
CASSNRGNEKLFF
>TRBD1|TRBJ2-2|TRBV5-5|once
TGTGCCAGCAGCTTCAGACAGGGACACACCGGGGAGCTGTTTTTT
CASSFRQGHTGELFF
>TRBD1|TRBJ1-2|TRBV5-1|-
TGCGCCAGCAGCCCGGCCGGCAGGGGGGACTATGGCTACACCTTC
CASSPAGRGDYGYTF
>TRBD2|TRBJ2-1|TRBV7-8|-
TGTGCCAGCAGCTTAGATCGACTAGCGGGAAAGTTCTTC
CASSLDRLAGKFF
>-|TRBJ1-1|TRBV20-1|-
TGCAGTGCTCAGAGGTACACTGAAGCTTTCTTT
CSAQRYTEAFF
>-|TRBJ2-1|TRBV28|-
TGTGCCAGCAGTTTTCCGTGGTCTGGGCGTGAGCAGTTCTTC
CASSFPWSGREQFF
>-|TRBJ2-3|TRBV14|-
TGTGCCAGCAGCCAAACCTCCACTCCGACAGATACGCAGTATTTT
CASSQTSTPTDTQYF
>-|TRBJ1-2|TRBV6-1|-
TGTGCCAGCATATACAGGGCTTTTTTACTCTATGGCTACACCTTC
CASIYRAFLLYGYTF
>TRBD1|TRBJ2-4|TRBV4-3|once
TGCGCCAGCAGCCAAGTTTACAGGGGTAGTAAAAACATTCAGTACTTC
CASSQVYRGSKNIQYF
>-|TRBJ1-3|TRBV23-1|-
TGCGCCAGCAGTCAATCTATCTGGCAACAGAGCTCTGGAAACACCATATATTTT
CASSQSIWQQSSGNTIYF
>TRBD1|TRBJ1-5|TRBV4-3|-
TGCGCCAGCAGCCTCACAGGGGGCGGTCAGCCCCAGCATTTT
CASSLTGGGQPQHF
>TRBD1|TRBJ2-3|TRBV7-9|-
TGTGCCAGCAGCTTAGTACAGGGGGCAACTACGCAGTATTTT
CASSLVQGATTQYF
>TRBD1|TRBJ2-6|TRBV7-9|-
TGTGCCAGCAGCCGACAGGGGAGTGGGGCCAACGTCCTGACTTTC
CASSRQGSGANVLTF
>-|TRBJ2-5|TRBV14|-
TGTGCCAGCAGCCAAGATCTCTTAAACGGGGGGACCCAGTACTTC
CASSQDLLNGGTQYF
>TRBD1|TRBJ2-7|TRBV28|-
TGTGCCAGCAGTGGCCCGGGACAGGGGGCTTATGAGCAGTACTTC
CASSGPGQGAYEQYF
>-|TRBJ2-7|TRBV11-2|-
TGTGCCAGCAGCCCCGACAGAAACTACGAGCAGTACTTC
CASSPDRNYEQYF
>TRBD1|TRBJ2-2|TRBV6-1|-
TGTGCCAGCAGTGAATACAGGGGGAGCACCGGGGAGCTGTTTTTT
CASSEYRGSTGELFF
>-|TRBJ1-1|TRBV10-1|-
TGCGCCAGCAGTGGGTGGCGGGACGAAGCTTTCTTT
CASSGWRDEAFF
>TRBD1|TRBJ1-4|TRBV4-1|-
TGCGCCAGCAGCCAAGCCCTGAGGGGACAGGTAGCAACTAATGAAAAACTGTTTTTT
CASSQALRGQVATNEKLFF
>TRBD1|TRBJ1-2|TRBV19|-
TGTGCCAGTAGTCGGTCCCCACGGACAGGGGCCGGCTATGGCTACACCTTC
CASSRSPRTGAGYGYTF
>-|TRBJ1-2|TRBV5-6|few
TGTGCCAGCAGCTTCGGGGGGGATGGCTACACCTTC
CASSFGGDGYTF
>TRBD1|TRBJ1-5|TRBV6-5|once
TGTGCCAGCAGACAACAGGGGGCAAAGGGGCAGCCCCAGCATTTT
CASRQQGAKGQPQHF
>-|TRBJ2-7|TRBV18|few
TGTGCCAGCCAAGCCGGGATACGCTCCTACGAGCAGTACTTC
CASQAGIRSYEQYF
>-|TRBJ2-3|TRBV7-2|-
TGTGCCAGCAGCTCCCGACAGGTCCGAGATACGCAGTATTTT
CASSSRQVRDTQYF
>TRBD2|TRBJ2-2|TRBV5-1|-
TGCGCCAGCAGCTCTGGACTAGCAGCGAACACCGGGGAGCTGTTTTTT
CASSSGLAANTGELFF
>TRBD2|TRBJ2-3|TRBV7-2|-
TGTGCCAGCAGCTCCAGAGGGACTAGCGGGACTAGCACAGATACGCAGTATTTT
CASSSRGTSGTSTDTQYF
>-|TRBJ1-5|TRBV5-6|once
TGTGCCAGCAGCTTGCGGACAGTAGATAGCAATCAGCCCCAGCATTTT
CASSLRTVDSNQPQHF
>TRBD2|TRBJ2-7|TRBV25-1|few
TGTGCCAGCAGTGAAGTAGGCGGGAGCTACGAGCAGTACTTC
CASSEVGGSYEQYF
>-|TRBJ1-1|TRBV9|-
TGTGCCAGCAGCAAGGAGGGTATGAGCACTGAAGCTTTCTTT
CASSKEGMSTEAFF
>TRBD1|TRBJ1-3|TRBV7-7|once
TGTGCCAGCAGCCCGGGGACAGGCTCTGGAAACACCATATATTTT
CASSPGTGSGNTIYF
>-|TRBJ1-1|TRBV10-1|-
TGCGCCAGCAGCGGCGGGTTATTGGGCACTGAAGCTTTCTTT
CASSGGLLGTEAFF
>-|TRBJ1-1|TRBV30|few
TGTGCCTGGAGTGTACTGAGGAACACTGAAGCTTTCTTT
CAWSVLRNTEAFF
>-|TRBJ2-5|TRBV7-6|-
TGTGCCAGCAGCTTAAGTTCAGGGTCCACGACCCAGTACTTC
CASSLSSGSTTQYF
>TRBD1|TRBJ2-2|TRBV5-1|-
TGCGCCAGCAGAGGACAGGGGCTGAACACCGGGGAGCTGTTTTTT
CASRGQGLNTGELFF
>TRBD1|TRBJ1-5|TRBV19|-
TGTGCCAGTAGTATCGGTCAGGGGGCCAATCAGCCCCAGCATTTT
CASSIGQGANQPQHF
>-|TRBJ2-6|TRBV7-6|-
TGTGCCAGCAGCGCCCAGGGTTCCGGGGCCAACGTCCTGACTTTC
CASSAQGSGANVLTF
>-|TRBJ2-3|TRBV7-2|-
TGTGCCAGCAGCCCCGGGTATCAGAGCACAGATACGCAGTATTTT
CASSPGYQSTDTQYF
>TRBD1|TRBJ1-2|TRBV5-1|-
TGCGCCAGCAGCGCGGGACAGGGCAGCTATGGCTACACCTTC
CASSAGQGSYGYTF
>-|TRBJ2-2|TRBV2|-
TGTGCCACCCGGGGCGGGGTCTCGAACACCGGGGAGCTGTTTTTT
CATRGGVSNTGELFF
>-|TRBJ2-3|TRBV5-4|-
TGTGCCAGCAGCTACGTAGCCTCAGATACGCAGTATTTT
CASSYVASDTQYF
>-|TRBJ2-2|TRBV18|few
TGTGCCAGCTCGCGGGACAGTTACACCGGGGAGCTGTTTTTT
CASSRDSYTGELFF
>-|TRBJ2-3|TRBV2|-
TGTGCCAGCAGTGAATCTCCGGTTCGCACAGATACGCAGTATTTT
CASSESPVRTDTQYF
>-|TRBJ1-4|TRBV5-1|-
TGCGCCAGCAGCTTGGCTCTAACTAATGAAAAACTGTTTTTT
CASSLALTNEKLFF
>-|TRBJ2-7|TRBV6-5|-
TGTGCCAGCAGTTCCACGGGGGTGAAGTTGAACCAGCAGTACTTC
CASSSTGVKLNQQYF
>TRBD2|TRBJ2-4|TRBV19|-
TGTGCCAGTAGGAAGACTAGCGGGAGAAGATGGGCCAAAAACATTCAGTACTTC
CASRKTSGRRWAKNIQYF
>TRBD1|TRBJ2-6|TRBV19|-
TGTGCCAGTAGTAGGACGACAGGGGGCGCATCTGGGGCCAACGTCCTGACTTTC
CASSRTTGGASGANVLTF
>-|TRBJ2-3|TRBV6-4|-
TGTGCCAGCTCCCGACAAATCTCTAGCACAGATACGCAGTATTTT
CASSRQISSTDTQYF
>-|TRBJ2-7|TRBV11-3|-
TGTGCCAGCAGCTTAGTTGGAGGCAACGCCGAGCAGTACTTC
CASSLVGGNAEQYF
>TRBD2|TRBJ2-3|TRBV28|-
TGTGCCAGCAGTTCCCTCCAGTTCATATCTCTAGCGGGAAGCACAGATACGCAGTATTTT
CASSSLQFISLAGSTDTQYF
>TRBD2|TRBJ2-2|TRBV18|-
TGTGCCAGCTCCCTAGCGGGAGAGGAAACCGGGGAGCTGTTTTTT
CASSLAGEETGELFF
>TRBD1|TRBJ1-5|TRBV4-1|-
TGCGCCAGCAGCCAAGATCCGGGACAGGGGTTGGAAAACAATCAGCCCCAGCATTTT
CASSQDPGQGLENNQPQHF
>TRBD1|TRBJ2-5|TRBV27|-
TGTGCCAGCAGTCCTCGGACAGGGGAGGTTCAGACCCAGTACTTC
CASSPRTGEVQTQYF
>TRBD1|TRBJ2-5|TRBV7-2|-
TGTGCCAGCAGCCGAGGGACAGGGGGACGCAGTCGGTACTTC
CASSRGTGGRSRYF
>-|TRBJ2-1|TRBV10-3|-
TGTGCCATCAGTCCTAGCGATAATGAGCAGTTCTTC
CAISPSDNEQFF
>-|TRBJ2-1|TRBV18|-
TGTGCCAGCTCACCACCGTTTTTCTACCCCGCAGAGGTAGATGAGCAGTTCTTC
CASSPPFFYPAEVDEQFF